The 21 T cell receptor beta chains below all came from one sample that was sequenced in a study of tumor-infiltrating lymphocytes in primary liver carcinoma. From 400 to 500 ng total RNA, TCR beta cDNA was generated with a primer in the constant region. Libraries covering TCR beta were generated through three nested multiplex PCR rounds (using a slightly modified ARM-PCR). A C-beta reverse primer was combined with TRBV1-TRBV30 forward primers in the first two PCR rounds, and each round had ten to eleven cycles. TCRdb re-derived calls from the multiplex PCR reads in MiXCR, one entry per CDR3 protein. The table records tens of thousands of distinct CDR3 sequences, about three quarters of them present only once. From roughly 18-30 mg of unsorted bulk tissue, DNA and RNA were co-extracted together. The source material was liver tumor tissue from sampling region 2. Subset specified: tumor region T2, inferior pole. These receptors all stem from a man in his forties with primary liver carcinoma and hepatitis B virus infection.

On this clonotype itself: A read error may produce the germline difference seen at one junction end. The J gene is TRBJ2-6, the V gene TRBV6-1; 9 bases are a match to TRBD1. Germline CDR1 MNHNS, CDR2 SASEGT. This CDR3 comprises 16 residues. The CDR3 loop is CASSPGQGPGTNVLTF. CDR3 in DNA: TGCGCCAGCAGTCCGGGACAGGGACCCGGGACCAACGTCCTGACTTTC.

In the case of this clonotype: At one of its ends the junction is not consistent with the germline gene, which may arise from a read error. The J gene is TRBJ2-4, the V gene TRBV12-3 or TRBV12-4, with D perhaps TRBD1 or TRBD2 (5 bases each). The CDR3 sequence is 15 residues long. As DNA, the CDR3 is TGTGCCAGCAGTTTCAGGCAGGGAGCCAAAGACATTCAGTACTTC. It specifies CASSFRQGAKDIQYF.

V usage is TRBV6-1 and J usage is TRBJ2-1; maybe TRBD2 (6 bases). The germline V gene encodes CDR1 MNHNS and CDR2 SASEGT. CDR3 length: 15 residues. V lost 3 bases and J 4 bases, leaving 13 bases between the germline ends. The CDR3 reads CASSDVRGLYNEQFF. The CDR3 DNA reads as TGTGCCAGCAGTGATGTAAGGGGACTTTACAATGAGCAGTTCTTC.

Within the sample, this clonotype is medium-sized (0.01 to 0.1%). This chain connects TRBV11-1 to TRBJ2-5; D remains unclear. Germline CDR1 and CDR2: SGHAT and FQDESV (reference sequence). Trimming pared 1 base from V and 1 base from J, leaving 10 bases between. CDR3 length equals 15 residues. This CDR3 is CASSLEARPQETQYF. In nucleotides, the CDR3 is TGTGCCAGCAGCTTAGAGGCGAGGCCCCAAGAGACCCAGTACTTC.

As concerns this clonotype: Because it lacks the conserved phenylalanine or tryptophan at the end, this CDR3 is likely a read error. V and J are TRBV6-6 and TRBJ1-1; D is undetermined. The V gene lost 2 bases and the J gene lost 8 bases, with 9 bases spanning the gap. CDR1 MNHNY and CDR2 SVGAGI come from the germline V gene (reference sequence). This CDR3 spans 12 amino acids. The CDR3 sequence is CASSYGPTEAFL. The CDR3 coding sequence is TGTGCCAGCAGTTACGGGCCCACGGAAGCTTTCTTA.

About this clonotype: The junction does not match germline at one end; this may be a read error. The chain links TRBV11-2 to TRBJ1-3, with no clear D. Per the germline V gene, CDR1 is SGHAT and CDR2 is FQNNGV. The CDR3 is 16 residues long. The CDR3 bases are TGCGCCAGCAATTTAGATCTAGACTACTCTGGAAACACCATATATTTT. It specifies CASNLDLDYSGNTIYF.

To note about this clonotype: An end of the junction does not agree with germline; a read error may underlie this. CDR3 loop: CASRLRSGNFYYEQFF. The CDR3 bases are TGTGCCAGCAGATTGCGAAGCGGGAACTTCTACTATGAGCAGTTCTTC. The rearrangement links TRBV12-3 or TRBV12-4 to TRBJ2-1, with TRBD2 identical over 7 bases. The CDR3 loop spans 16 amino acids.

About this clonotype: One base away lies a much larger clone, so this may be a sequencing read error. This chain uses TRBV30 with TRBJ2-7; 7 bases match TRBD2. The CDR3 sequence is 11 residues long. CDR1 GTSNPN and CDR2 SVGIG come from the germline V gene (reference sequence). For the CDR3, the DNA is TGTACCTGGACCCAGGGAGGGGAGCAGTACTTC. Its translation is CTWTQGGEQYF.

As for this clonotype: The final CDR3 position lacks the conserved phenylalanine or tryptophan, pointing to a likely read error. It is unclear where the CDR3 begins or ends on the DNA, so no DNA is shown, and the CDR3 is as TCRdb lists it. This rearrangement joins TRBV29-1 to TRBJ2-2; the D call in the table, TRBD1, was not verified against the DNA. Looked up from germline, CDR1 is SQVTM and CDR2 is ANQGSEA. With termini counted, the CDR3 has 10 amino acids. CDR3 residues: CGVGQGELLS.

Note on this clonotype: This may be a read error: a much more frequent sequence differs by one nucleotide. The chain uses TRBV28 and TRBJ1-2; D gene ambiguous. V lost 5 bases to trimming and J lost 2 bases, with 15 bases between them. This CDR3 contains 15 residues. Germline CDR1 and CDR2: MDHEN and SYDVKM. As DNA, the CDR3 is TGTGCCAGCAGTCATCTCGACCGAAAAAACTATGGCTACACCTTC. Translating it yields CASSHLDRKNYGYTF.

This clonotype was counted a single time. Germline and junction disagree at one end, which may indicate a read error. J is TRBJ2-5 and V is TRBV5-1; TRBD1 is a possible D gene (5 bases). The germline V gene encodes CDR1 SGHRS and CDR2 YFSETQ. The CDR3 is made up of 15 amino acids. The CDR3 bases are TGCGCCAGAAGCGCCCAGGGCTCACTCCAAGAGACCCAGAACTTC. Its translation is CARSAQGSLQETQNF. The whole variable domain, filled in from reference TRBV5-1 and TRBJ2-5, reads KAGVTQTPRYLIKTRGQQVTLSCSPISGHRSVSWYQQTPGQGLQFLFEYFSETQRNKGNFPGRFSGRQFSNSRSEMNVSTLELGDSALYLCARSAQGSLQETQNFGPGTRLLVL.

The CDR3 bases are TGTGCCAGCAGCTTAGACCTGGGACCTCCCACGCATGTGCAGTTCTTC. Its translation is CASSLDLGPPTHVQFF. The V call is TRBV11-1, the J call TRBJ2-1, with D possibly being TRBD1 or TRBD2 (5 bases each). CDR3 length equals 16 residues. Trimming took off 1 base at V and 12 bases at J, with 22 bases between the two ends. Germline V lookup: CDR1 SGHAT, CDR2 FQDESV (reference sequence).

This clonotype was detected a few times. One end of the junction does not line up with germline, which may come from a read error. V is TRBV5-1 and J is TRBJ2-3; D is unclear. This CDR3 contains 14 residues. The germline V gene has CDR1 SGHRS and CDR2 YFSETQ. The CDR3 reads CVSSPVGFTDTQYF. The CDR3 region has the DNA TGCGTCAGCAGCCCGGTGGGGTTCACAGATACGCAGTATTTT.

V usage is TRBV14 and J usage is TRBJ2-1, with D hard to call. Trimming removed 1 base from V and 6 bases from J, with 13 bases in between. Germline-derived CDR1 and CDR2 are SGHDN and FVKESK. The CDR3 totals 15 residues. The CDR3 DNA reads TGTGCCAGCAGCCAAGGTCTTAGGTCCCGCAATGAGCAGTTCTTC. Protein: CASSQGLRSRNEQFF.

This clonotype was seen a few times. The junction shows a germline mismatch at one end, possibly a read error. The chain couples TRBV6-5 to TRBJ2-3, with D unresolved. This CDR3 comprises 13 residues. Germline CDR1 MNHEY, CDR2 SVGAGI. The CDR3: CASSCQAPDTKYF. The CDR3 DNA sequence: TGTGCCAGCAGTTGCCAGGCTCCAGATACGAAGTATTTT.

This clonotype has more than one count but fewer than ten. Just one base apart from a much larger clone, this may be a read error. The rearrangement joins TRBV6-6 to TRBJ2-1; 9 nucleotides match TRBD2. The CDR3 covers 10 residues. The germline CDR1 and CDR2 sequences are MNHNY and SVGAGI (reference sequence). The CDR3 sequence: CTSSSGKQFF. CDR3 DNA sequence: TGTACCAGCTCTAGCGGGAAGCAGTTCTTC.

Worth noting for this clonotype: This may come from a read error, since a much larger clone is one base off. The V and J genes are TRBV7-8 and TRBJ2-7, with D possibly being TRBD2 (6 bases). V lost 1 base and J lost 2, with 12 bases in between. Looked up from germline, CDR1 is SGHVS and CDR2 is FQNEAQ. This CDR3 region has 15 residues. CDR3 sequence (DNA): TGTGCCAGCAGCTTAGAACCGGGAGAACCCTACGAGCAGTACTTC. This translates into CASSLEPGEPYEQYF. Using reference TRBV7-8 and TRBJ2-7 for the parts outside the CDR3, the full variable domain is GAGVSQSPRYKVAKRGQDVALRCDPISGHVSLFWYQQALGQGPEFLTYFQNEAQLDKSGLPSDRFFAERPEGSVSTLKIQRTQQEDSAVYLCASSLEPGEPYEQYFGPGTRLTVT.

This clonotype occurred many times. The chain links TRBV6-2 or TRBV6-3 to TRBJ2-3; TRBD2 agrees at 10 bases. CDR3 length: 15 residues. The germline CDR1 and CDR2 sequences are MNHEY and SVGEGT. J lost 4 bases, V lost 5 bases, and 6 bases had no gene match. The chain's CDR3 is CASSDGLAESDTQYF. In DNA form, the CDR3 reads TGTGCCAGCAGTGACGGACTAGCGGAGTCAGATACGCAGTATTTT.

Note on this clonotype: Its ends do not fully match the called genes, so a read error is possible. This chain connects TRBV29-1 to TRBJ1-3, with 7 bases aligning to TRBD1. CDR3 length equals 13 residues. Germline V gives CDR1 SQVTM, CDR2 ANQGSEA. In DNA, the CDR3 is TGCAGCGTGGGGGGGACAGCTGGAAATACCACATATTTT. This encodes CSVGGTAGNTTYF.

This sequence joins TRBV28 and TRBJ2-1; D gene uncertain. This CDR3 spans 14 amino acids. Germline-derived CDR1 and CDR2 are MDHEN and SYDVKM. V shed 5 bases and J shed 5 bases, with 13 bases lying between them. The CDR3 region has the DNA TGTGCCAGCAGTGCCAGTACTCCTAACAATGAGCAGTTCTTC. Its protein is CASSASTPNNEQFF.

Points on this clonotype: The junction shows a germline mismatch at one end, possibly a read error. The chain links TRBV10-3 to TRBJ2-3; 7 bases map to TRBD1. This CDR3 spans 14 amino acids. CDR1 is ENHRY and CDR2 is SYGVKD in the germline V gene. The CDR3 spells CAISGRTGEDMQYF. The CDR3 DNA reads TGTGCCATCAGTGGGAGGACAGGCGAGGATATGCAGTATTTT.